There are a few counts of the clone carrying this TCR beta chain. Germline assignment: CDR1 LGHNA and CDR2 YNFKEQ. The CDR3 covers 19 residues. Trimming took 0 bases from V and 7 from J; bases not matched to a gene: 13. The data were obtained in a study of molecular identifiers for immune sequencing clone quantification. TCRdb analysed the PCR reads with MiXCR anew, one entry per CDR3 protein. In the table there are tens of thousands of distinct CDR3 sequences, roughly 36% of which are singletons. Input material: naive CD8+ T cells from blood, with Jurkat cell RNA spiked in. As to subset: FACS-sorted CD8+CD4-CCR7+CD45RA+ naive T cells. The V gene is TRBV4-2, the J gene TRBJ2-2, with 11 bases that match TRBD2. This TCR was recovered from a human donor in good health. Some libraries in this study had Jurkat cell RNA spiked in. CDR3: CASSQEGLAGGAPLGELFF. The CDR3 bases are TGTGCCAGCAGCCAAGAAGGGCTAGCGGGAGGCGCTCCCCTCGGGGAGCTGTTTTTT.